A single sample is the source of the 8 T cell receptor beta chains below, sequenced in a study of siplizumab effects on memory and regulatory T cells. Repertoires were generated with immunoSEQ multiplex PCR, while TCRdb's copy carries only in-frame clones and drops some. The data show some 63,000 clones, roughly 96% seen once. Sequenced: naive CD8+ T cells sorted from blood. The receptor source for this set is a human donor in good health.

This sequence joins TRBV21-1 and TRBJ1-1. TRBV21-1 is flagged as a pseudogene. CDR3 length: 10 residues. This CDR3 reads CASSIGEAFF. Written as DNA, the CDR3 is TGTGCCAGCAGCATCGGAGAAGCTTTCTTT.

The V call is TRBV4-1, the J call TRBJ2-5, with 9 bases aligning to TRBD2. Losses at the gene ends were 1 base for V and 5 bases for J; bases not matched to a gene: 8. Looked up from germline, CDR1 is MGHRA and CDR2 is YSYEKL. CDR3 size: 16 residues. CDR3 bases: TGCGCCAGCAGCCAAGGATATGCGGGGGGGCGGGAGACCCAGTACTTC. Translating gives CASSQGYAGGRETQYF.

This chain joins TRBV28 and TRBJ2-3; 12 nucleotides match TRBD2. Germline lookup yields CDR1 MDHEN and CDR2 SYDVKM. The CDR3 runs 18 residues. With V trimmed by 4 bases and J by 4 bases, 12 bases remained unmatched. CDR3: CASSSVRASGGAADTQYF. The CDR3 nucleotides read TGTGCCAGCAGTTCGGTGCGGGCTAGCGGGGGGGCGGCAGATACGCAGTATTTT.

The CDR3 bases are TGCGCCAGCAGCCAAGGCTTAGGGACAGGGAATCACTACACCTTC. Its translation is CASSQGLGTGNHYTF. This sequence joins TRBV4-1 and TRBJ1-2; 9 bases align to TRBD1. The CDR3 length is 15 residues. The germline gives CDR1 MGHRA, CDR2 YSYEKL. Trimming took 1 base from V and 10 from J; bases not matched to a gene: 10.

The chain uses TRBV19 and TRBJ1-1, with 8 positions matching TRBD1. The CDR3 is 12 amino acids. Looked up from germline, CDR1 is LNHDA and CDR2 is SQIVND (reference sequence). V lost 9 bases, J lost 5 bases, and 5 bases stayed unmatched. The DNA for the CDR3 is TGTGCCAGCAAGACAGGGGTGACTGAAGCTTTCTTT. Translation gives CASKTGVTEAFF.

The chain has TRBV28 and TRBJ2-5; TRBD1 aligns across 9 bases. Germline-derived CDR1 and CDR2 are MDHEN and SYDVKM. The CDR3 contains 15 residues. Trimming took 4 bases from V and 5 from J; bases not matched to a gene: 8. In DNA form, the CDR3 reads TGTGCCAGCAGTTCCCCACAGGGGGCGAGGGAGACCCAGTACTTC. Its protein product is CASSSPQGARETQYF.

This clone was seen a single time. The chain uses TRBV10-2 and TRBJ2-2; D unresolved. Per the germline V gene, CDR1 is WSHSY and CDR2 is SAAADI. Trimming cost V 6 bases and J 6 bases, with 11 bases left between them. The CDR3 loop spans 13 amino acids. CDR3 sequence reads: CASSVGPSGELFF. CDR3 DNA sequence: TGCGCCAGCAGCGTAGGACCATCCGGGGAGCTGTTTTTT.

Concerning this clone itself: Because it lacks the conserved phenylalanine or tryptophan at the end, this CDR3 is likely a read error. No DNA is shown, since the ends of the CDR3 on it are uncertain; the CDR3 is the one TCRdb lists. The chain links TRBV20-1 to TRBJ1-1. The germline V gene has CDR1 DFQATT and CDR2 SNEGSKA (reference sequence). The CDR3 region is 8 residues in length, termini included. This chain's CDR3 is CSVAGLGI.